These T cell receptor beta chains were read from a single sample in a study of CD8+ T cells in alopecia areata. Data came from immunoSEQ multiplex PCR; TCRdb stores just in-frame clones and leaves some out. The sample records about 120,000 clones, about two fifths being singletons. Sequences were obtained from CD4+ T cells sorted from blood. The receptors shown here come from a human donor with alopecia areata. The CDR3 runs from the conserved cysteine through the conserved F or W. D genes are given only for firm matches. The size field is filled for only some rows; it gives once, few, many or a size class.

TRBJ1-4	.	TRBV14	.	CASSLSRFRGYEKLFF	TGTGCCAGCAGCCTTTCAAGGTTCAGGGGATATGAAAAACTGTTTTTT
TRBJ2-5	.	TRBV4-1	.	CASSQARGTRPSETQYF	TGCGCCAGCAGCCAAGCCAGAGGGACAAGACCTTCGGAGACCCAGTACTTC
TRBJ2-3	.	TRBV6-5	TRBD2	CASSREGGALQYF	TGTGCCAGCAGCCGGGAGGGTGGTGCCTTGCAGTATTTT
TRBJ2-5	.	TRBV9	.	CASSLRGVIQETQYF	TGTGCCAGCAGCCTAAGAGGAGTGATCCAAGAGACCCAGTACTTC
TRBJ2-7	few	TRBV10-3	.	CAISEMELGNYEQYF	TGTGCCATCAGTGAGATGGAATTGGGTAACTACGAGCAGTACTTC
TRBJ2-2	once	TRBV5-1	.	CASSLRAGDTGELFF	TGCGCCAGCAGCTTGCGTGCAGGGGACACCGGGGAGCTGTTTTTT
TRBJ2-7	.	TRBV27	.	CASSLGGRPYEQYF	TGTGCCAGCAGTTTAGGGGGGAGACCCTACGAGCAGTACTTC
TRBJ1-1	few	TRBV29-1	.	CSVEGTLGGTEAFF	TGCAGCGTTGAAGGGACACTTGGGGGAACTGAAGCTTTCTTT
TRBJ2-3	.	TRBV5-1	TRBD1	CASRIGQGSTDTQYF	TGCGCCAGCAGGATTGGACAGGGGAGCACAGATACGCAGTATTTT
TRBJ2-5	.	TRBV29-1	.	CSVEREETQYF	TGCAGCGTTGAAAGAGAGGAGACCCAGTACTTC
TRBJ2-1	few	TRBV7-2	.	CASRIGTFDNEQFF	TGTGCCAGCAGAATCGGGACTTTTGACAATGAGCAGTTCTTC
TRBJ2-2	.	TRBV30	.	CAWSPPGRGVTGELFF	TGTGCCTGGAGTCCCCCGGGACGGGGCGTAACCGGGGAGCTGTTTTTT
TRBJ1-1	.	TRBV11-2	.	CASSRGAETEAFF	TGTGCCAGCAGCCGGGGGGCGGAGACTGAAGCTTTCTTT
TRBJ2-1	.	TRBV18	.	CASSPNRAAYNEQFF	TGTGCCAGCTCACCGAACAGGGCAGCCTACAATGAGCAGTTCTTC
TRBJ2-1	few	TRBV30	.	CAWSVRYSGEQFF	TGTGCCTGGAGTGTACGATACAGCGGAGAGCAGTTCTTC
TRBJ2-1	few	TRBV29-1	TRBD2	CSVRAVGRRNEQFF	TGCAGCGTTAGAGCTGTCGGGAGGCGTAATGAGCAGTTCTTC
TRBJ2-7	few	TRBV29-1	.	CSVRPGLHLDEQYF	TGCAGCGTGAGGCCGGGACTCCATTTGGACGAGCAGTACTTC
TRBJ2-2	few	TRBV7-9	.	CASSLMPGARGTGELFF	TGTGCCAGCAGCTTAATGCCGGGCGCTCGGGGCACCGGGGAGCTGTTTTTT
TRBJ2-7	.	TRBV7-9	.	CASSLVAGGEQYF	TGTGCCAGCAGCTTAGTGGCTGGGGGAGAGCAGTACTTC
TRBJ2-6	.	TRBV29-1	TRBD1	CSVEEARPGGMAGANVLTF	TGCAGCGTTGAAGAAGCTCGGCCAGGGGGTATGGCTGGGGCCAACGTCCTGACTTTC
TRBJ1-6	few	TRBV14	.	CASSQEGSLHF	TGTGCCAGCAGCCAGGAAGGGTCCCTCCACTTT
TRBJ2-2	.	TRBV5-1	.	CASKSENTGELFF	TGCGCCAGCAAGAGTGAGAACACCGGGGAGCTGTTTTTT
TRBJ2-4	.	TRBV7-2	TRBD1	CASSRTGQGAKNIQYF	TGTGCCAGCAGTCGAACGGGACAGGGGGCCAAAAACATTCAGTACTTC
TRBJ2-1	few	TRBV29-1	TRBD2	CSVPGTSGLLGNEQFF	TGCAGCGTCCCTGGGACTAGCGGCCTCTTGGGGAATGAGCAGTTCTTC
TRBJ2-5	.	TRBV29-1	.	CSVGPRLQETQYF	TGCAGCGTCGGGCCGCGGCTCCAAGAGACCCAGTACTTC
TRBJ1-5	few	TRBV7-2	.	CASSGTFENQPQHF	TGTGCCAGCAGCGGAACTTTCGAGAATCAGCCCCAGCATTTT
TRBJ1-5	.	TRBV4-1	.	CASSQDFRFGNQPQHF	TGCGCCAGCAGCCAAGATTTCCGTTTTGGCAATCAGCCCCAGCATTTT
TRBJ2-5	.	TRBV5-1	.	CASGVNGEETQYF	TGCGCCAGCGGTGTAAATGGGGAAGAGACCCAGTACTTC
TRBJ2-3	.	TRBV7-9	TRBD2	CASSLDTSGTDTQYF	TGTGCCAGCAGCTTAGACACTAGCGGAACAGATACGCAGTATTTT
TRBJ2-3	.	TRBV28	.	CASSASVARDVDTQYF	TGTGCCAGCAGTGCCTCTGTGGCGCGGGACGTCGATACGCAGTATTTT
TRBJ1-1	few	TRBV29-1	TRBD1	CSADRANTEAFF	TGCAGCGCGGACAGGGCGAACACTGAAGCTTTCTTT